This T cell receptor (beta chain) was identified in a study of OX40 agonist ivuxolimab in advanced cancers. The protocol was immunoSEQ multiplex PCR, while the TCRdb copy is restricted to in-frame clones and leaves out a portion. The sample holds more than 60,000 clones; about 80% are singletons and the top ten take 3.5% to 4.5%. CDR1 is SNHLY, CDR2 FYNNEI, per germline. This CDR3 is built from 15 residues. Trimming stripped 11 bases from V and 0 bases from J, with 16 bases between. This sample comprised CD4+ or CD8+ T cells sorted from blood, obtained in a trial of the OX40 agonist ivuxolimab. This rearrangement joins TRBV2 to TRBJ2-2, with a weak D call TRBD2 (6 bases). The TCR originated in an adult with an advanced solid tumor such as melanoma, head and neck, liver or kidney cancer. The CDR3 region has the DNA TGTGCCTCAGGAGGGGCCACCACGAACACCGGGGAGCTGTTTTTT. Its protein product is CASGGATTNTGELFF.